The rows below give T cell receptor beta chains drawn from one sample of a study of T cells in Graves' hyperthyroidism and ophthalmopathy. MiXCR was run by TCRdb on the multiplex PCR reads, yielding one entry per CDR3 protein. Among about 480,000 distinct CDR3 sequences listed, approximately 15% were seen once. Input material: blood. The receptor set was obtained from a woman aged 18-30 years with Graves' hyperthyroidism. Both conserved end residues are part of each CDR3. The D gene is left open where the match is weak. A row's size may be missing; if present it is once, few, many or a size class.

d_call: TRBD1; v_call: TRBV24-1; j_call: TRBJ2-3; clone_size: NA; cdr3_nt: TGTGCCACCAGTGTTAAGGGGGCTTTCGCAGATACGCAGTATTTT; cdr3_aa: CATSVKGAFADTQYF
d_call: NA; v_call: TRBV19; j_call: TRBJ1-4; clone_size: NA; cdr3_nt: TGTGCCAGTACGGACTCCAGGGAAAAACTGTTTTTT; cdr3_aa: CASTDSREKLFF
d_call: NA; v_call: TRBV5-1; j_call: TRBJ2-5; clone_size: few; cdr3_nt: TGCGCCAGCAGCTTGGGCTTCTCTGGCGGTAGGGGAGAGACCCAGTACTTC; cdr3_aa: CASSLGFSGGRGETQYF
d_call: NA; v_call: TRBV5-1; j_call: TRBJ2-6; clone_size: few; cdr3_nt: TGCGCCAGCAGCTTGGATCTTACTGGGTCGGGCGCTGGGGCCAACGTCCTGACTTTC; cdr3_aa: CASSLDLTGSGAGANVLTF
d_call: NA; v_call: TRBV9; j_call: TRBJ1-2; clone_size: many; cdr3_nt: TGTGCCAGCAACTACGGGACAAATTATGGCTACACCTTC; cdr3_aa: CASNYGTNYGYTF
d_call: NA; v_call: TRBV5-1; j_call: TRBJ1-4; clone_size: many; cdr3_nt: TGCGCCAGCAGCTCCTTACAGGGCACTAATGAAAAACTGTTTTTT; cdr3_aa: CASSSLQGTNEKLFF
d_call: TRBD2; v_call: TRBV6-2/TRBV6-3; j_call: TRBJ2-1; clone_size: NA; cdr3_nt: TGTGCCAGCAGTTACAAAGGGCGGGAGGACGAGCAGTTCTTC; cdr3_aa: CASSYKGREDEQFF
d_call: TRBD1; v_call: TRBV29-1; j_call: TRBJ2-1; clone_size: many; cdr3_nt: TGCAGCGTTGACGGGACAGACAATGAGCAGTTCTTC; cdr3_aa: CSVDGTDNEQFF
d_call: NA; v_call: TRBV9; j_call: TRBJ1-2; clone_size: many; cdr3_nt: TGTGCCAGCAGCGTCCTTCAGTATAACTATGGCTACACCTTC; cdr3_aa: CASSVLQYNYGYTF
d_call: TRBD1; v_call: TRBV5-1; j_call: TRBJ2-7; clone_size: NA; cdr3_nt: TGCGCCAGCAGCCCCCGGGGACAGCTGGACTACGAGCAGTACTTC; cdr3_aa: CASSPRGQLDYEQYF
d_call: NA; v_call: TRBV20-1; j_call: TRBJ1-3; clone_size: few; cdr3_nt: TGCAGTGCTAGAGGACGGAACTCTGGAAACACCATATATTTT; cdr3_aa: CSARGRNSGNTIYF
d_call: NA; v_call: TRBV20-1; j_call: TRBJ1-1; clone_size: many; cdr3_nt: TGCAGTGCTATAAGGGGTTCCGCTGAAGCTTTCTTT; cdr3_aa: CSAIRGSAEAFF
d_call: NA; v_call: TRBV20-1; j_call: TRBJ2-3; clone_size: many; cdr3_nt: TGCAGTGCTAGAGGGGCAGGCGGGAGCACAGATACGCAGTATTTT; cdr3_aa: CSARGAGGSTDTQYF
d_call: NA; v_call: TRBV9; j_call: TRBJ2-6; clone_size: few; cdr3_nt: TGTGCCAGCAGCGTATGGGACGTCTCGAGTGCTGGGGCCAACGTCCTGACTTTC; cdr3_aa: CASSVWDVSSAGANVLTF
d_call: NA; v_call: TRBV12-3/TRBV12-4; j_call: TRBJ2-5; clone_size: many; cdr3_nt: TGTGCCAGCAGTCGGGCGGGACTGGGTCTAGGGACCCAGTACTTC; cdr3_aa: CASSRAGLGLGTQYF
d_call: NA; v_call: TRBV5-6; j_call: TRBJ2-1; clone_size: many; cdr3_nt: TGTGCCAGCAGCTTAGCATCCCATGAGCAGTTCTTC; cdr3_aa: CASSLASHEQFF
d_call: NA; v_call: TRBV14; j_call: TRBJ1-1; clone_size: NA; cdr3_nt: TGTGCCAGCAGCCAAGTCAATCTGTACACTGAAGCTTTCTTT; cdr3_aa: CASSQVNLYTEAFF
d_call: NA; v_call: TRBV4-1; j_call: TRBJ2-7; clone_size: few; cdr3_nt: TGCGCCAGCAGCCAACCCTCGGGGGCCGAGCAGTACTTC; cdr3_aa: CASSQPSGAEQYF
d_call: TRBD2; v_call: TRBV2; j_call: TRBJ2-1; clone_size: NA; cdr3_nt: TGTGCCAGTCTACACCCAGGCGGGAGACTGAGGAATGAGCAGTTCTTC; cdr3_aa: CASLHPGGRLRNEQFF
d_call: NA; v_call: TRBV28; j_call: TRBJ2-1; clone_size: many; cdr3_nt: TGTGCCAGCAGTCCCGTATACAATGAGCAGTTCTTC; cdr3_aa: CASSPVYNEQFF
d_call: NA; v_call: TRBV7-8; j_call: TRBJ2-1; clone_size: NA; cdr3_nt: TGTGCCAGCAGCTTAAGAGGGTCAGGAGGGGGGAACAATGAGCAGTTCTTC; cdr3_aa: CASSLRGSGGGNNEQFF
d_call: NA; v_call: TRBV20-1; j_call: TRBJ1-3; clone_size: NA; cdr3_nt: TGCAGTGCTGGTAGGGCGTTCTCTGGAAACACCATATATTTT; cdr3_aa: CSAGRAFSGNTIYF
d_call: NA; v_call: TRBV5-1; j_call: TRBJ1-2; clone_size: few; cdr3_nt: TGCGCCAGCAGCTTGGTTTCAGGGATTGGTAGCTATGGCTACACCTTC; cdr3_aa: CASSLVSGIGSYGYTF
d_call: NA; v_call: TRBV12-3/TRBV12-4; j_call: TRBJ2-3; clone_size: few; cdr3_nt: TGTGCCAGCAGTTGGTATACCAAAGCCCTCTCCACAGATACGCAGTATTTT; cdr3_aa: CASSWYTKALSTDTQYF
d_call: TRBD2; v_call: TRBV6-1; j_call: TRBJ2-7; clone_size: many; cdr3_nt: TGTGCCAGCAGTCGACTAGCGGGAGCCTCCTACGAGCAGTACTTC; cdr3_aa: CASSRLAGASYEQYF
d_call: NA; v_call: TRBV30; j_call: TRBJ1-1; clone_size: many; cdr3_nt: TGTGCCTGGGTCAACAGGGCTAGGAACACTGAAGCTTTCTTT; cdr3_aa: CAWVNRARNTEAFF
d_call: NA; v_call: TRBV19; j_call: TRBJ1-5; clone_size: few; cdr3_nt: TGTGCCAGCCGGTACATAAATCAGCCCCAGCATTTT; cdr3_aa: CASRYINQPQHF
d_call: TRBD1; v_call: TRBV10-2; j_call: TRBJ2-5; clone_size: many; cdr3_nt: TGCGCCAGCAGTGCCAGAGGGGGCAGTAAGGAGACCCAGTACTTC; cdr3_aa: CASSARGGSKETQYF
d_call: TRBD2; v_call: TRBV5-1; j_call: TRBJ2-5; clone_size: few; cdr3_nt: TGCGCCAGCAGCTCCTCGGCTGCGGGAGGGGGGGTCGGAGAGACCCAGTACTTC; cdr3_aa: CASSSSAAGGGVGETQYF
d_call: TRBD2; v_call: TRBV7-9; j_call: TRBJ2-1; clone_size: NA; cdr3_nt: TGTGCCAGCAGCACCGGGACTAGCGGGAGTAAAGATGAGCAGTTCTTC; cdr3_aa: CASSTGTSGSKDEQFF
d_call: NA; v_call: TRBV20-1; j_call: TRBJ1-6; clone_size: many; cdr3_nt: TGCAGTGCTAGAGTCGTCGGAAATAATTCACCCCTCCACTTT; cdr3_aa: CSARVVGNNSPLHF